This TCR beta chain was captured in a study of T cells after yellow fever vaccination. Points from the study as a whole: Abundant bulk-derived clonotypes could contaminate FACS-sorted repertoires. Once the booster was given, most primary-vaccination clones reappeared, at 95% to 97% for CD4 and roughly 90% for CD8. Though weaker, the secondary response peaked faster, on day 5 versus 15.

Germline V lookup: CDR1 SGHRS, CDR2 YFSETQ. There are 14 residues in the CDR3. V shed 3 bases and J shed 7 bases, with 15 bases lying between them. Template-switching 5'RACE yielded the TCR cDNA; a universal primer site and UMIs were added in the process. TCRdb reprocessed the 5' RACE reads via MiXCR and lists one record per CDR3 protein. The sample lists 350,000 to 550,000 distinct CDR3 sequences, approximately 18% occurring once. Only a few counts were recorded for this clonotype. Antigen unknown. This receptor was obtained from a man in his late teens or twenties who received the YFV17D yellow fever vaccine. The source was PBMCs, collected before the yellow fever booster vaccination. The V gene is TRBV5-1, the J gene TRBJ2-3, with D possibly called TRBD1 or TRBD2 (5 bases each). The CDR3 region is CASSSGWDQNTQYF. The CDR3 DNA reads TGCGCCAGCAGCTCGGGGTGGGACCAAAATACGCAGTATTTT.